This entry describes one T cell receptor beta chain. Its specificity is unknown. Repertoires were generated with immunoSEQ multiplex PCR, while TCRdb's copy carries only in-frame clones and drops some. The data contain about 50,000 clones, approximately 84% of them singletons. These data originate in a study of OX40 agonist ivuxolimab in advanced cancers. The study's findings and limits: Low normalized T-cell clonal expansion also characterized some of the nonresponders.

CDR3 length: 15 amino acids. V was clipped by 7 bases and J by 1 base, with 13 bases between them. Germline CDR1 and CDR2: SNHLY and FYNNEI. The TCR was taken from an adult with an advanced solid tumor such as melanoma, head and neck, liver or kidney cancer. The sequenced sample was CD4+ or CD8+ T cells sorted from blood, obtained in a trial of the OX40 agonist ivuxolimab. The gene calls are TRBV2 and TRBJ2-2; weak D call: TRBD1 (6 bases). The CDR3 protein is CASTQDRLNTGELFF. DNA of the CDR3: TGTGCCAGCACCCAGGACAGATTGAACACCGGGGAGCTGTTTTTT.